The present T cell receptor beta chain was sequenced within a study of T cells in Graves' hyperthyroidism and ophthalmopathy. Trimming pared 2 bases from V and 0 bases from J, leaving 5 bases between. The germline V gene encodes CDR1 MDHEN and CDR2 SYDVKM. There are 13 residues in the CDR3. Broader study findings: The majority of expanded thyroid clonotypes above 0.001 also appeared in blood.

Amplification of TCR beta CDR3 regions used RNA as the template. HTBI primers were used for first-round RT-PCR of the TCR CDR3. Each CDR3 protein is one row after TCRdb ran MiXCR on the multiplex PCR reads. The sample has around 620,000 distinct CDR3 sequences, about half seen once; the top ten hold around 17%. Comments on this clonotype: The antigen is undetermined.

The sequenced sample was peripheral blood or thyroid tissue (not recorded which). The genes are TRBV28 and TRBJ2-7, with D uncertain. The sequence was obtained from an adult woman with Graves' disease, either hyperthyroidism or ophthalmopathy (not recorded which). This CDR3 is CASSLTFSYEQYF. CDR3 coding DNA: TGTGCCAGCAGTTTAACATTCTCCTACGAGCAGTACTTC.